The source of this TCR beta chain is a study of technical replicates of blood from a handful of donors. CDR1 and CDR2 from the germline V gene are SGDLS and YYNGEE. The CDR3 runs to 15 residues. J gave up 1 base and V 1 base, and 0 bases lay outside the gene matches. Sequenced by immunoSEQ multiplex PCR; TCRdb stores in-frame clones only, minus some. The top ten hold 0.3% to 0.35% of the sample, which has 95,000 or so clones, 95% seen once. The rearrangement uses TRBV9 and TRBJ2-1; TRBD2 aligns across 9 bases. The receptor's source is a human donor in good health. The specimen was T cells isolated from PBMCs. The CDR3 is CASSVTSGSYNEQFF. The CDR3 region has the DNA TGTGCCAGCAGCGTAACTAGCGGGTCCTACAATGAGCAGTTCTTC. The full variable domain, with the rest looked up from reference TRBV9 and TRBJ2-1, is DSGVTQTPKHLITATGQRVTLRCSPRSGDLSVYWYQQSLDQGLQFLIQYYNGEERAKGNILERFSAQQFPDLHSELNLSSLELGDSALYFCASSVTSGSYNEQFFGPGTRLTVL.